A single sample gave rise to the 13 T cell receptor beta chains below, sequenced in a study of CD4 and CD8 cells across lung adenocarcinoma regions. TCRdb re-analysed the PCR reads in MiXCR, keeping a single row per CDR3 protein. The sample lists about 16,000 distinct CDR3 sequences, roughly 51% occurring once. The source material was CD8+ T cells from the center of a lung tumor. These TCRs come from a female donor with lung adenocarcinoma. The CD4 and CD8 labels of this study may be unreliable.

The table lists this clonotype with many counts. J is TRBJ1-2 and V is TRBV6-1; D may be TRBD1 (5 bases). The CDR3 runs 11 residues. Germline V gives CDR1 MNHNS, CDR2 SASEGT. V was pared by 6 bases and J by 7 bases, with 9 bases between. CDR3 amino acids: CASRGVPGYTF. The CDR3 nucleotides are TGTGCCAGCAGAGGGGTTCCTGGCTACACCTTC.

In the case of this clonotype: A junction boundary mismatches the germline segment, possibly from a read error. The J gene is TRBJ2-3, the V gene TRBV6-1; D gene unclear. Germline CDR1 reads MNHNS; CDR2 reads SASEGT. This CDR3 spans 15 amino acids. CDR3 amino acids: CARSLPGASTDAQYF. In DNA form, the CDR3 reads TGTGCCAGGAGCCTCCCGGGTGCGAGCACAGATGCGCAGTATTTC.

In its sample, this clonotype was seen once. The CDR3 loop reads CASSLGLASRETQYF. DNA for the CDR3: TGTGCCAGCTCATTGGGACTGGCATCGAGGGAGACCCAGTACTTC. The rearrangement uses TRBV6-1 and TRBJ2-1; tentatively, D is TRBD2 (6 bases). TRBJ2-5 matches the DNA end more closely, so the J call is doubtful. The CDR3 has 15 amino acids. Per germline, CDR1 MNHNS and CDR2 SASEGT.

This clonotype has a count of ten or more. This rearrangement joins TRBV15 to TRBJ2-1, with D maybe TRBD1 (6 bases). TRBJ2-5 explains the end of the DNA better; the J call may be wrong. Germline CDR1 reads LNHNV; CDR2 reads YYDKDF (reference sequence). CDR3 length: 14 amino acids. The CDR3 DNA reads as TGTGCCACCAGCAGCAACCGAGGGGGAGAGACCCAGTACTTC. Amino acids: CATSSNRGGETQYF.

Only one count was recorded for this clonotype. The junction departs from germline at one end; a sequencing error may be responsible. The chain employs TRBV6-1 and TRBJ2-4, with 7 nucleotides matching TRBD1. The CDR3 is 16 residues long. Germline values: CDR1 MNHNS, CDR2 SASEGT. In DNA, the CDR3 is TGTGCGAGCCGCCCTAGGGGGCAGCCAACCAAAAATATGCAGTATTTC. Translation: CASRPRGQPTKNMQYF.

A word on this clonotype: Relative to the germline gene, one junction end is altered; a read error may explain this. V is TRBV10-1 and J is TRBJ2-3; D is tentatively TRBD1 or TRBD2 (5 bases each). The CDR3 loop spans 14 amino acids. Per germline, CDR1 WNHNN and CDR2 SYGVQD (reference sequence). The CDR3 spells CAGSGASVEDTQYF. CDR3 sequence (DNA): TGCGCCGGCAGTGGGGCGAGTGTGGAGGATACCCAGTATTTT.

On this clonotype itself: A much larger clone sits a single nucleotide away, making a read error possible. The CDR3 sequence: CASSQNGGQSTDTQYF. CDR3 DNA sequence: TGCGCCAGCAGCCAAAACGGGGGGCAGAGCACAGATACGCAGTATTTT. The J gene is TRBJ2-3, the V gene TRBV4-1; maybe TRBD2 (7 bases). CDR1 and CDR2 from the germline V gene are MGHRA and YSYEKL. Trimming took 2 bases from V and 0 from J, leaving 12 bases between them. This CDR3 is built from 16 residues.

This clonotype was detected only a few times. The chain combines TRBV27 with TRBJ1-2; a possible D gene is TRBD1 (6 bases). The V gene lost 6 bases and the J gene lost 7 bases, with 15 bases spanning the gap. This CDR3 has 13 residues. Looked up from germline, CDR1 is MNHEY and CDR2 is SMNVEV (reference sequence). The CDR3 sequence: CASREGRGSGYTF. CDR3 DNA: TGTGCCAGCAGAGAAGGGAGGGGGTCTGGCTACACCTTC.

This clonotype was seen more than once but under ten times. The chain has TRBV6-5 and TRBJ2-7; TRBD2 aligns across 12 bases. The CDR3 totals 16 residues. Germline values: CDR1 MNHEY, CDR2 SVGAGI. Trimming removed 6 bases from V and 2 bases from J; junction bases left unmatched: 8. The CDR3 DNA reads as TGTGCCAGCAGAGAAACTCCTAGCGGGGGGGCCTACGAGCAGTACTTC. It specifies CASRETPSGGAYEQYF.

To note about this clonotype: Compared with germline, one end of the junction differs, possibly owing to a read error. This chain joins TRBV6-1 and TRBJ2-4; TRBD1 or TRBD2 may be the D gene (5 bases each). This CDR3 comprises 14 residues. Germline CDR1 reads MNHNS; CDR2 reads SASEGT. CDR3 bases: TGTGGCAGCCCGGGGATAGGGGCGAAAAATATTCAGTATTTC. It specifies CGSPGIGAKNIQYF.

The J gene is TRBJ2-3, the V gene TRBV4-1, with TRBD2 matching 8 bases. Germline CDR1 and CDR2: MGHRA and YSYEKL. The J segment lost 2 bases and the V segment lost 4 bases, leaving 2 bases of the junction unmatched. The CDR3 totals 14 residues. The CDR3 sequence is CASSPGLATDTQYF. Here the CDR3 DNA reads TGCGCCAGCAGCCCCGGACTAGCCACAGATACGCAGTATTTT.

By share, this clonotype ranks as medium-sized. J is TRBJ1-5 and V is TRBV6-1; perhaps TRBD1 as D (6 bases). V was trimmed by 8 bases and J by 1 base, leaving 9 bases between them. Per the germline V gene, CDR1 is MNHNS and CDR2 is SASEGT. The CDR3 is made up of 13 amino acids. CDR3 region: CASSRGSNQPQHF. CDR3 in DNA: TGTGCCAGCTCCAGGGGCAGCAATCAGCCCCAGCATTTT.

Remarks on this clonotype: The germline gene is not matched at one end of the junction; a read error may be the cause. The V call is TRBV10-2, the J call TRBJ2-3; D is tentatively TRBD1 or TRBD2 (5 bases each). Germline V gives CDR1 WSHSY, CDR2 SAAADI. The CDR3 contains 17 residues. In DNA form, the CDR3 reads TGCGCCAGCAGTGCGGGGCCCGCGAGCCGGGCGGCAGAGACCCAGTATTTC. Translation: CASSAGPASRAAETQYF.